The clone carrying this T cell receptor (beta chain) has more than one count but fewer than ten. Different DNA sequences within this sample yield the same CDR3. Trimming removed 6 bases from V and 1 base from J, with 6 bases in between. The CDR3 covers 12 residues. The V gene's germline CDR1 is SEHNR and CDR2 FQNEAQ (reference sequence). This sample is drawn from a study of blood T cell repertoires in COVID-19. About the study: The analysed material was cDNA or gDNA that came from T cells, B-cell-depleted T cells, or PBMCs.

In the authors' methods: Cell counts per sample came from amplifying reference gene primers. Clones were sequenced by immunoSEQ multiplex PCR, and TCRdb holds only the in-frame ones, with some missing. The DNA gave D and trimming, while V, J and clone size come from that table. Altogether about 360,000 clones are present, approximately 86% being singletons, with the ten largest covering under 3%. The source of this sequence is a human donor in a cohort sampled during active COVID-19. The sample taken for sequencing was peripheral blood. The V gene is TRBV7-9, the J gene TRBJ1-1; a possible D gene is TRBD1 (6 bases). DNA for the CDR3: TGTGCCAGCAGAGGGGGGAACACTGAAGCTTTCTTT. Protein sequence: CASRGGNTEAFF.